The rows below give T cell receptor beta chains drawn from one sample of a study of T-cell reconstitution after alpha-beta-depleted transplantation in children. TCRdb reprocessed the PCR reads with MiXCR, giving one entry per CDR3 protein. In the table there are 350,000 to 450,000 distinct CDR3 sequences, 20% of which are singletons. The material was PBMCs from the stem cell graft donor, obtained from the stem cell graft. Receptor source: a human donor who donated a stem cell graft to a child with acute myeloid leukemia. CDR3s leave out the opening cysteine and the closing phenylalanine or tryptophan.

TRBJ2-5,TRBV29-1,SVGTSGTQETQY
TRBJ2-2,TRBV20-1,SAETGIGSGELF
TRBJ2-7,TRBV11-2,ASSLVFGQGFYEQY
TRBJ2-1,TRBV5-1,ASSYSGVSYNEQF
TRBJ2-1,TRBV20-1,SARDDSGLAVYNEQF
TRBJ2-7,TRBV20-1,SASPGLGIYEQY
TRBJ2-1,TRBV6-5,ASSHWGLAGVYNEQF
TRBJ1-2,TRBV29-1,SVEDGQSYGYT
TRBJ2-7,TRBV18,ASFGQGPLLTYEQY
TRBJ1-5,TRBV27,ASSAAGGNQPQH
TRBJ1-5,TRBV5-1,ASSLEGVGQPQH
TRBJ2-1,TRBV7-2,ASSLELAGDNEQF
TRBJ2-7,TRBV5-4,ASSLARTSGRYEQY
TRBJ2-3,TRBV20-1,SASRRITDTQY
TRBJ1-1,TRBV20-1,SAPPAVRTEAF
TRBJ1-5,TRBV5-1,ASSLDPGDAQPQH
TRBJ1-5,TRBV20-1,SARGVGAQPQH
TRBJ2-7,TRBV28,ASNILAGGYEQY
TRBJ1-3,TRBV20-1,SAPLGRSGNTIY
TRBJ2-6,TRBV6-4,ASSDSTTGDGANVLT
TRBJ2-3,TRBV29-1,SVVHRGSPDTQY
TRBJ2-4,TRBV10-3,AISDPDRGSNIQY
TRBJ1-5,TRBV15,ATSTRDRRNQPQH
TRBJ2-5,TRBV27,ASSSVRPLAQETQY
TRBJ1-1,TRBV5-6,ASSLGRANTEAF
TRBJ2-7,TRBV5-1,ASSLGDRAYERY
TRBJ1-5,TRBV15,ATSRQRDKYSNQPQH
TRBJ2-3,TRBV12-3/TRBV12-4,ASSYASTSTDTQY
TRBJ2-1,TRBV7-2,ASGGTRVINEQF
TRBJ2-4,TRBV4-3,ASSRGQGEKY
TRBJ2-1,TRBV12-3/TRBV12-4,ASSLRTTSSYNEQF
TRBJ2-3,TRBV12-3/TRBV12-4,ASSFRNTQY
TRBJ2-1,TRBV5-5,ASSLGLANLNEQF